The table lists the clone carrying this TCR beta chain with a few counts. The CDR3 totals 16 residues. After removal of 1 base from V and 8 bases from J, the junction contained 8 bases not matched to a gene. Germline V gives CDR1 LGHNA, CDR2 YSLEER. This record comes from a study of blood T cell repertoires in COVID-19. Study at large: From the United States, Italy and Spain came samples of acute and convalescent COVID-19. T cells, B-cell-depleted T cells, or PBMCs supplied cDNA or gDNA.

In the original processing: Estimates of nucleated cell counts were drawn from the amplification of reference gene primers. The method was immunoSEQ multiplex PCR; TCRdb's version includes in-frame clones alone and lacks a portion of them. Clonal size and the V and J genes are those of that table, whereas D and trimming came from the DNA. Among approximately 93,000 clones listed, 72% were seen once. The chain carries TRBV4-3 and TRBJ1-6, with 7 bases that match TRBD1. The sequenced material came from peripheral blood. This clonotype was sampled from an elderly woman with acute or convalescent COVID-19. The CDR3 sequence: CASSQAWGQRYSPLHF. CDR3 DNA sequence: TGCGCCAGCAGCCAAGCCTGGGGACAGCGATATTCACCCCTCCACTTT.